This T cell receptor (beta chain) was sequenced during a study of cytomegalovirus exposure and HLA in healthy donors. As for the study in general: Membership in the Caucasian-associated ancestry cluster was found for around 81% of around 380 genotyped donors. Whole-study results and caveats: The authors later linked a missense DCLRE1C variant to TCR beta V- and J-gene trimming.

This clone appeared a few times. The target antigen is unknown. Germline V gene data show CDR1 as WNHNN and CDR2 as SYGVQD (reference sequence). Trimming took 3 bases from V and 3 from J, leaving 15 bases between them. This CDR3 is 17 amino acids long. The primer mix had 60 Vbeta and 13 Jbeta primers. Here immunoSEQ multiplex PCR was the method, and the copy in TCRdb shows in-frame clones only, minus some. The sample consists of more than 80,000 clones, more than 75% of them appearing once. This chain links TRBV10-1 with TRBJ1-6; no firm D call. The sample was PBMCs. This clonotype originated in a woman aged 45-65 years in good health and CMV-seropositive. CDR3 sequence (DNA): TGCGCCAGCAGTGAACGGCGAGCGTTACTCTATAATTCACCCCTCCACTTT. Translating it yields CASSERRALLYNSPLHF.